The 10 T cell receptor beta chains below all came from one sample that was sequenced in a study of monozygotic twins with inflammatory bowel disease. TCRdb re-called the 5' RACE reads and gives one entry per CDR3 protein, without DNA. The table lists roughly 140,000 distinct CDR3 sequences. Material for sequencing was blood. The receptors were gathered from a human donor with ulcerative colitis or Crohn's disease, or a healthy co-twin of an affected twin (not recorded which).

The chain combines TRBV30 with TRBJ2-1. There are 13 residues in the CDR3. The germline V gene has CDR1 GTSNPN and CDR2 SVGIG (reference sequence). The CDR3: CAWSVSFGHEQFF.

The V and J genes are TRBV11-3 and TRBJ2-5; TCRdb returns TRBD1, unconfirmable since there is no DNA. The CDR3 is 13 amino acids. In germline, CDR1 is SGHNT, CDR2 YENEEA. The CDR3 protein is CASSFGGKETQYF.

This chain uses TRBV10-3 with TRBJ1-1; TCRdb's D call of TRBD1 is untestable without DNA. CDR3 length equals 12 residues. Germline CDR1 reads ENHRY; CDR2 reads SYGVKD. The CDR3 sequence: CAIGRESVEAFF.

The chain has TRBV19 and TRBJ2-2; lacking DNA, the TRBD2 call made by TCRdb goes unchecked. Per germline, CDR1 LNHDA and CDR2 SQIVND (reference sequence). This CDR3 has 16 amino acids. CDR3 amino acids: CASSIRSGANTGELFF.

This chain uses TRBV2 with TRBJ2-7; the D call of TRBD1 rests on TCRdb alone, since no DNA is present to check it. The CDR3 sequence is 11 residues long. From germline, CDR1 is SNHLY and CDR2 FYNNEI. CDR3 sequence reads: CASGREYEQYF.

The chain recombines TRBV7-2 with TRBJ1-6; checking the TCRdb D call of TRBD1 is not possible without DNA. In germline, CDR1 is SGHTA, CDR2 FQGNSA. The CDR3 loop spans 15 amino acids. The CDR3 here is CASSPPGAGASPLHF.

This chain links TRBV5-1 with TRBJ2-7; the TRBD1 assignment by TCRdb is unverifiable without DNA. Germline V gene sequence: CDR1 SGHRS, CDR2 YFSETQ. There are 15 residues in the CDR3. CDR3 in amino acids: CASSLGDRGRNEQYF.

This chain joins TRBV7-2 and TRBJ2-7; TCRdb designates TRBD1, a call that cannot be tested without DNA. Per the germline V gene, CDR1 is SGHTA and CDR2 is FQGNSA. This CDR3 has 13 amino acids. The CDR3 reads CASSPRPFTEQYF.

The V gene is TRBV7-8, the J gene TRBJ2-5; TCRdb's D gene call, TRBD1, goes unchecked for lack of DNA. The CDR3 extends over 16 amino acids. Germline CDR1 reads SGHVS; CDR2 reads FQNEAQ. The chain's CDR3 is CASSLLIPGQSETQYF.

The gene calls are TRBV14 and TRBJ2-7; TCRdb's assignment of TRBD1 cannot be checked, as there is no DNA. The CDR3 has 16 amino acids. Looked up from germline, CDR1 is SGHDN and CDR2 is FVKESK. CDR3 in amino acids: CASSRSGQVLGGEQYF. Filled out from reference TRBV14 and TRBJ2-7, the complete variable domain reads EAGVTQFPSHSVIEKGQTVTLRCDPISGHDNLYWYRRVMGKEIKFLLHFVKESKQDESGMPNNRFLAERTGGTYSTLKVQPAELEDSGVYFCASSRSGQVLGGEQYFGPGTRLTVT.